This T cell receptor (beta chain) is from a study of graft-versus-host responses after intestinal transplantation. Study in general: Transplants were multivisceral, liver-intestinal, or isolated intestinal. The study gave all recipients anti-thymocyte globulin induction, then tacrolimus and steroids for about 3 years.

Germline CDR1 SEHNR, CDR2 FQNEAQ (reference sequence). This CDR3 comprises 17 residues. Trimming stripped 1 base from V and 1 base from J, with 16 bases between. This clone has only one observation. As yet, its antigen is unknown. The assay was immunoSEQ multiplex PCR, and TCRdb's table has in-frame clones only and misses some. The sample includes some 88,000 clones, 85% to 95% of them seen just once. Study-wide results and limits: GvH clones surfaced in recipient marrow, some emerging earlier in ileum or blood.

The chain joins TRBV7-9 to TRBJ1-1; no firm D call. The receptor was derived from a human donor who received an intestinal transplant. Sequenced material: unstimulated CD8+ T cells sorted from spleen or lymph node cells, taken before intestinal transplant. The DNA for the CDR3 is TGTGCCAGCAGCTTAGAAGGCATGTGGCGGGGGAACACTGAAGCTTTCTTT. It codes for CASSLEGMWRGNTEAFF.